This TCR beta chain was identified during a study of cytomegalovirus exposure and HLA in healthy donors. The primer mix had 60 Vbeta and 13 Jbeta primers. Sequenced by immunoSEQ multiplex PCR; TCRdb stores in-frame clones only, minus some. The table has roughly 110,000 clones, approximately 84% seen once. Broader study findings: In an earlier analysis, about 90% or about 30%: the productive usage of most TCR beta V segments. Most observed TCR sequences were rare, whereas some public TCRs were detected in many donors.

With regard to this clone: Antigen unknown.

The receptor was derived from a man in his thirties or forties in good health and CMV-seronegative. Material for sequencing was PBMCs.

CDR3 nucleotides: TGTGCCAGCCTCAAGAGGTCTATCTCCTACGAGCAGTACTTC. Translating it yields CASLKRSISYEQYF. This sequence joins TRBV21-1 and TRBJ2-7; the table's D call TRBD2 went unverified against the DNA. TRBV21-1 is shown as a pseudogene. This CDR3 is built from 14 residues.